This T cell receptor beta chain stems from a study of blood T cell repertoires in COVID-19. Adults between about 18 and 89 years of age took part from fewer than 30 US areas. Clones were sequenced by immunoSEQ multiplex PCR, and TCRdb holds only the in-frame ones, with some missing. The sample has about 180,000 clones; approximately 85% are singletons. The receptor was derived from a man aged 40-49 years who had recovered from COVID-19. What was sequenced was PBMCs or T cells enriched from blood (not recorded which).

CDR3 in DNA: TGTGCCAGCAGCTTATGGGGGCTCGGTGAGGAGAGAACTGAAGCTTTCTTT. Its protein product is CASSLWGLGEERTEAFF. The rearrangement uses TRBV7-9 and TRBJ1-1; TRBD1 is a possible D gene (6 bases). Germline values: CDR1 SEHNR, CDR2 FQNEAQ (reference sequence). V dropped 2 bases and J dropped 5 bases, with 21 bases sitting between them. The CDR3 is made up of 17 amino acids.